This TCR beta chain was captured in a study of cytomegalovirus exposure and HLA in healthy donors. About the research overall: Approximately 77 million unique TCRs from HLA-typed donors were held in an early release of data. Findings and limits, study-wide: Researchers reportedly found TCR beta sequences accurately predicted most subjects' HLA-A and HLA-B alleles.

V lost 3 bases and J lost 4, with 11 bases in between. Germline CDR1 reads SGDLS; CDR2 reads YYNGEE. The length of the CDR3 is 14 residues. With regard to this clone: As yet, its antigen is unknown.

13 Jbeta primers and 60 Vbeta primers were used for the PCR. Repertoires were generated with immunoSEQ multiplex PCR, while TCRdb's copy carries only in-frame clones and drops some. The sample holds about 130,000 clones, approximately 83% seen once. The TCR was taken from a woman aged 40 to 50 in good health and CMV-seropositive. The V and J genes are TRBV9 and TRBJ1-3; D unresolved. The sample comprised PBMCs. The CDR3 nucleotides read TGTGCCAGCAGCGGTCAGGCATTGGGAAACACCATATATTTT. Encoded protein: CASSGQALGNTIYF.